The 20 T cell receptor beta chains below come from one sample, sequenced in a study of chemoradiotherapy in HPV16-positive cancers. Produced via immunoSEQ multiplex PCR; TCRdb's table is partial and in-frame only. The table records roughly 20,000 clones, 84% of them present only once. This specimen consisted of blood, obtained from a patient who underwent chemoradiotherapy. These receptor sequences come from a human donor with HPV-associated anogenital cancer.

The chain employs TRBV7-2 and TRBJ2-3, with D perhaps assigned TRBD1 or TRBD2 (5 bases each). The germline V and J ends were trimmed by 1 base and 14 bases, with 13 bases remaining between them. This CDR3 is built from 12 residues. The germline CDR1 and CDR2 sequences are SGHTA and FQGNSA. CDR3 protein: CASSLDLGERYF. The DNA of the CDR3 is TGTGCCAGCAGCTTAGATTTGGGGGAGAGGTATTTT.

V usage is TRBV9 and J usage is TRBJ2-3; either TRBD1 or TRBD2 may fit D (7 bases each). Per germline, CDR1 SGDLS and CDR2 YYNGEE. The CDR3 is made up of 14 amino acids. Trimming shortened V by 2 bases and J by 7 bases, and 14 bases separated the two germline ends. Written as DNA, the CDR3 is TGTGCCAGCAGCGTTTCCCAGGGGGGGCATACGCAGTATTTT. Its protein is CASSVSQGGHTQYF.

This clone was seen more than once but under ten times. This chain uses TRBV4-1 with TRBJ1-1; maybe TRBD1 (5 bases). Per germline, CDR1 MGHRA and CDR2 YSYEKL. V dropped 8 bases and J dropped 0 bases, with 34 bases sitting between them. There are 21 residues in the CDR3. The CDR3 DNA sequence: TGCGCCAGCGGGCAGGGAGGGATTTCTGTTTATGAACCCCGAATGAACACTGAAGCTTTCTTT. Encoded protein: CASGQGGISVYEPRMNTEAFF.

The rearrangement joins TRBV6-5 to TRBJ1-4; 8 bases map to TRBD1. Trimming cost V 3 bases and J 13 bases; bases outside gene matches: 10. CDR3 size: 14 residues. CDR1 is MNHEY, CDR2 SVGAGI, per germline. The CDR3 loop is CASSYGTGEVVLFF. CDR3 DNA: TGTGCCAGCAGTTATGGGACAGGCGAAGTGGTACTGTTTTTT.

The chain is built from TRBV7-2 and TRBJ2-3, with D possibly being TRBD2 (6 bases). Trimming removed 7 bases at V and 2 bases at J, with 16 bases between. The length of the CDR3 is 15 residues. Per the germline V gene, CDR1 is SGHTA and CDR2 is FQGNSA. This CDR3 is CASTLGRRATDTQYF. In DNA form, the CDR3 reads TGTGCCAGCACCCTAGGGAGGAGGGCCACAGATACGCAGTATTTT.

The chain has TRBV6-5 and TRBJ1-6; the D is unclear. V dropped 6 bases and J dropped 0 bases, with 9 bases sitting between them. The CDR3 sequence is 15 residues long. Germline V lookup: CDR1 MNHEY, CDR2 SVGAGI. The CDR3 DNA reads TGTGCCAGCAGGCAACCGAGCTCCTATAATTCACCCCTCCACTTT. Amino acid sequence: CASRQPSSYNSPLHF.

V is TRBV2 and J is TRBJ1-1; 7 bases are shared with TRBD1. The V and J ends lost 6 bases and 2 bases, in that order; junction bases with no gene match: 9. The CDR3 loop spans 15 amino acids. Per the germline V gene, CDR1 is SNHLY and CDR2 is FYNNEI. As DNA, the CDR3 is TGTGCCAGCAGACCAAGACAGGGCGAAAACACTGAAGCTTTCTTT. Protein product: CASRPRQGENTEAFF.

This chain links TRBV7-9 with TRBJ1-2, with unresolved D. Germline loops: CDR1 SEHNR, CDR2 FQNEAQ (reference sequence). This CDR3 contains 16 residues. The V end was cut by 4 bases, the J end by 5 bases, with 20 bases between. The CDR3 protein is CASSWPEEYVLYGYTF. The CDR3 DNA reads as TGTGCCAGCAGCTGGCCGGAGGAGTACGTGTTGTATGGCTACACCTTC. The complete variable domain, with remaining parts taken from reference TRBV7-9 and TRBJ1-2, reads DTGVSQNPRHKITKRGQNVTFRCDPISEHNRLYWYRQTLGQGPEFLTYFQNEAQLEKSRLLSDRFSAERPKGSFSTLEIQRTEQGDSAMYLCASSWPEEYVLYGYTFGSGTRLTVV.

This rearrangement joins TRBV6-4 to TRBJ2-6; no definite D call. Trimming removed 2 bases at V and 0 bases at J, with 5 bases between. Germline V gives CDR1 MRHNA, CDR2 SNTAGT. The CDR3 length is 15 residues. The chain's CDR3 is CASSDGHSGANVLTF. DNA of the CDR3: TGTGCCAGCAGTGACGGGCACTCTGGGGCCAACGTCCTGACTTTC.

The CDR3 sequence: CASSSSGGAREQYF. In DNA form, the CDR3 reads TGTGCCAGCAGTTCAAGCGGGGGGGCCCGGGAGCAGTACTTC. The genes are TRBV6-5 and TRBJ2-7; TRBD2 matches 10 bases. This CDR3 has 14 residues. Germline V gene data show CDR1 as MNHEY and CDR2 as SVGAGI. Germline trimming cut 4 bases from V and 7 bases from J; bases unmatched to any gene: 7.

The chain recombines TRBV6-6 with TRBJ2-5; 8 bases agree with TRBD1. The CDR3 runs to 16 residues. Germline V gene data show CDR1 as MNHNY and CDR2 as SVGAGI (reference sequence). The junction had 9 bases not matched to a gene; V was cut back by 2 bases and J by 4 bases. As DNA, the CDR3 is TGTGCCAGCAGTTACGGGGCAGGGGGCGGCGTAGAGACCCAGTACTTC. Encoded protein: CASSYGAGGGVETQYF.

The rearrangement joins TRBV21-1 to TRBJ2-7; the D call in the table, TRBD2, was not verified against the DNA. TRBV21-1 is termed a pseudogene. The CDR3 has 11 amino acids. CDR3 nucleotide sequence: TGTGCCAGCAGCAAAGAACTGCGTGGGTACTTC. As protein: CASSKELRGYF.

The chain has TRBV7-2 and TRBJ2-7, with 7 nucleotides matching TRBD2. Germline values: CDR1 SGHTA, CDR2 FQGNSA. The CDR3 is made up of 16 amino acids. V was clipped by 4 bases and J by 0 bases; unmatched bases: 9. CDR3 coding DNA: TGTGCCAGCAGCTACAACTCCGGGGGGAGCTCCTACGAGCAGTACTTC. Translated, it gives CASSYNSGGSSYEQYF.

This clone occurred once. J is TRBJ2-5 and V is TRBV18; D is ambiguous. The germline gives CDR1 KGHSH, CDR2 LQKENI. There are 15 residues in the CDR3. V gave up 0 bases and J gave up 3 bases, with 11 bases separating them. The CDR3 loop is CASSPPGTVKETQYF. CDR3 nucleotides: TGTGCCAGCTCACCACCGGGTACAGTGAAAGAGACCCAGTACTTC.

V usage is TRBV5-4 and J usage is TRBJ1-3; D gene uncertain. V lost 4 bases, J lost 0 bases, and 8 bases lay in between. Germline V gene sequence: CDR1 SGHNT, CDR2 YYREEE (reference sequence). This CDR3 has 14 amino acids. Here the CDR3 reads CASSPEISGNTIYF. The CDR3 nucleotides are TGTGCCAGCAGCCCAGAGATCTCTGGAAACACCATATATTTT.

This chain joins TRBV2 and TRBJ2-1; D is perhaps TRBD1 (6 bases). V was pared by 9 bases and J by 5 bases, with 17 bases between. Germline V lookup: CDR1 SNHLY, CDR2 FYNNEI. The CDR3 runs to 14 residues. The CDR3 protein is CASAGTQLNNEQFF. The CDR3, as DNA: TGTGCCAGTGCCGGGACACAACTTAACAATGAGCAGTTCTTC.

The V and J genes are TRBV6-4 and TRBJ2-2; no reliable D call. CDR1 is MRHNA, CDR2 SNTAGT, per germline. V lost 2 bases to trimming and J lost 3 bases, with 4 bases between them. This CDR3 is 13 amino acids long. The CDR3 reads CASSDRDTGELFF. The CDR3 DNA reads TGTGCCAGCAGTGACAGGGACACCGGGGAGCTGTTTTTT.

The chain couples TRBV2 to TRBJ1-2; a weak D match, TRBD1 (5 bases). The CDR3 is 14 residues long. Looked up from germline, CDR1 is SNHLY and CDR2 is FYNNEI. V gave up 9 bases and J gave up 3 bases, with 17 bases separating them. The CDR3 DNA reads TGTGCCAGAACTACCGGGACGACGGACTATGGCTACACCTTC. Its translation is CARTTGTTDYGYTF.

CDR3 nucleotide sequence: TGCGCCAGCAGCTTGGTCCCCCTCGACAGGGTGGGATATTCGGATCAGCCCCAGCATTTT. Its protein is CASSLVPLDRVGYSDQPQHF. The chain recombines TRBV5-1 with TRBJ1-5, with 7 bases identical to TRBD1. V shed 0 bases, J shed 5 bases, and the junction held 20 bases outside the gene matches. Germline assignment: CDR1 SGHRS and CDR2 YFSETQ. CDR3 length: 20 amino acids.

This CDR3 reads CASSLAQATEAFF. The CDR3 coding sequence is TGCGCCAGCAGCTTGGCCCAGGCCACTGAAGCTTTCTTT. The genes are TRBV5-1 and TRBJ1-1; D unclear. Germline V gene lookup returns CDR1 SGHRS and CDR2 YFSETQ. V lost 0 bases, J lost 4 bases, and 7 bases lay in between. CDR3 size: 13 residues.